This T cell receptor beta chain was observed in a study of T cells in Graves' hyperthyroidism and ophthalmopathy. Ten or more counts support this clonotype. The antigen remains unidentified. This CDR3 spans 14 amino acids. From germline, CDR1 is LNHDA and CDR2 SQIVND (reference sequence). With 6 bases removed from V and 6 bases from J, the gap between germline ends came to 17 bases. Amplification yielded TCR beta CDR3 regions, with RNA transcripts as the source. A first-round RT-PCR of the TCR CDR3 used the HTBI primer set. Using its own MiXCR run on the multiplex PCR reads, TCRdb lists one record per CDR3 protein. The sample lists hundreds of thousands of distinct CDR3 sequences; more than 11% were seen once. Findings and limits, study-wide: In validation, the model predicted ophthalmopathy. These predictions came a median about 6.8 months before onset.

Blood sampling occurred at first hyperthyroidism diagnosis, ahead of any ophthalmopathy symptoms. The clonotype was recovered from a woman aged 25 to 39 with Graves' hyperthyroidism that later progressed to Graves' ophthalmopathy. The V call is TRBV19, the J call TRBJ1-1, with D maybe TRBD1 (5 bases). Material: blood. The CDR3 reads CASSPGTSESEAFF. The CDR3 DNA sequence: TGTGCCAGTAGCCCCGGGACTTCGGAGTCTGAAGCTTTCTTT.